This T cell receptor beta chain derives from a study of STAT3 mutations in large granular lymphocyte leukemia. Study findings and constraints: TCR clonotype switching after therapy occurred in about 30% of the 18 patients. Every T-cell large granular lymphocyte leukemia patient had at least one immunodominant TCR beta clonotype.

With regard to this clone: As yet, its antigen is unknown.

The assay was immunoSEQ multiplex PCR, and TCRdb's table has in-frame clones only and misses some. The data contain roughly 8,000 clones, about nine tenths of them seen just once; the ten biggest clones take up around 42%. The TCR comes from a man aged 50-60 years with T-cell large granular lymphocyte leukemia. Some clones in this sample may be carry-over from other donors' samples. Sequenced sample: peripheral blood mononuclear cells.

The CDR3 nucleotides read TGCGCCAGCAGTGGACAGGTCAACTATGGCTACACCTTC. It codes for CASSGQVNYGYTF. The J gene is TRBJ1-2, the V gene TRBV10-1, with TRBD1 as a possible D gene (6 bases). Looked up from germline, CDR1 is WNHNN and CDR2 is SYGVQD (reference sequence). The CDR3 loop spans 13 amino acids. V shed 4 bases and J shed 2 bases, with 8 bases lying between them.